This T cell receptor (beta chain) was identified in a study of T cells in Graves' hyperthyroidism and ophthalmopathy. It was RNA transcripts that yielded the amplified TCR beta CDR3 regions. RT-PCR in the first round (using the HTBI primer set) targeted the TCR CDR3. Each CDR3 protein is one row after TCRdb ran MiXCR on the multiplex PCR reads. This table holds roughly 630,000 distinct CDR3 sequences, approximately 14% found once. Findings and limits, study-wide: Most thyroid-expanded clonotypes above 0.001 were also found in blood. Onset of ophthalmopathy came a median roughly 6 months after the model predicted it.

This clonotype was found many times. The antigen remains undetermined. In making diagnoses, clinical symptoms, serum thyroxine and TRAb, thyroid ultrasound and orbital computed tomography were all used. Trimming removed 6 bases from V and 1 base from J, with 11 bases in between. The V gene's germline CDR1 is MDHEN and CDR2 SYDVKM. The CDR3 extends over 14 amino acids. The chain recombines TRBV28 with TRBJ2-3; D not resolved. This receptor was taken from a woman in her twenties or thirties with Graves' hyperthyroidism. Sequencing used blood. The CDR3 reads CASSPSARTDTQYF. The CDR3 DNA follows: TGTGCCAGCAGCCCCTCAGCTCGCACAGATACGCAGTATTTT.